This T cell receptor beta chain was retrieved from a study of cytomegalovirus exposure and HLA in healthy donors. Unrecorded immune exposures were likely, despite nominal health at sampling. The PCR made use of 60 Vbeta and 13 Jbeta primers. TCRdb's copy holds only in-frame clones and misses some; the assay was immunoSEQ multiplex PCR. This table holds about 120,000 clones, around 84% found once. Study-wide points: Three chains tied to CMV proved CMV antigen-specific in vitro. A list of 150 or so TCR beta chains associated with cytomegalovirus was given. For TCR beta chains, V- and J-gene trimming was later linked to a missense DCLRE1C variant.

Comments on this clone: Its target is not known.

The specimen sequenced was PBMCs. The source is a man under 40 in good health and CMV-seropositive.

The CDR3 DNA reads TGCGCCAGCAGCTCCACTAGCGGTGGAGAGACCCAGTACTTC. This sequence encodes CASSSTSGGETQYF. V usage is TRBV5-1 and J usage is TRBJ2-5; 8 nucleotides agree with TRBD2. There are 14 residues in the CDR3. Germline values: CDR1 SGHRS, CDR2 YFSETQ. J lost 4 bases, V lost 3 bases, and 5 bases had no gene match.